This is a list of T cell receptor beta chains from one sample in a study of technical replicates of blood from a handful of donors. Sequencing used immunoSEQ multiplex PCR; TCRdb keeps in-frame clones, though not all of them. The sample lists around 100,000 clones; roughly 95% were seen once. Material: T cells isolated from PBMCs. The receptors originated from a human donor in good health. CDR3s include the opening cysteine and the closing phenylalanine or tryptophan. Each record gives: J gene, D gene, V gene, CDR3 length, CDR3 protein, CDR3 DNA. A D gene is named only where the DNA matches it firmly.

J gene: TRBJ2-6
D gene: TRBD1
V gene: TRBV5-1
CDR3 length: 16
CDR3 protein: CASSLTGQGWANVLTF
CDR3 DNA: TGCGCCAGCAGCTTGACCGGACAGGGCTGGGCCAACGTCCTGACTTTC

J gene: TRBJ1-2
D gene: TRBD1
V gene: TRBV7-8
CDR3 length: 15
CDR3 protein: CASSLGTGANYGYTF
CDR3 DNA: TGTGCCAGCAGCCTTGGGACAGGAGCTAACTATGGCTACACCTTC

J gene: TRBJ2-7
D gene: NA
V gene: TRBV6-1
CDR3 length: 15
CDR3 protein: CASSEGWRGAYEQYF
CDR3 DNA: TGTGCCAGCAGTGAGGGTTGGCGAGGAGCCTACGAGCAGTACTTC

J gene: TRBJ2-5
D gene: NA
V gene: TRBV6-4
CDR3 length: 13
CDR3 protein: CASSDSSGETQYF
CDR3 DNA: TGTGCCAGCAGTGACTCCTCGGGAGAGACCCAGTACTTC

J gene: TRBJ1-1
D gene: NA
V gene: TRBV27
CDR3 length: 12
CDR3 protein: CASADWNTEAFF
CDR3 DNA: TGTGCCAGCGCCGACTGGAACACTGAAGCTTTCTTT

J gene: TRBJ2-7
D gene: NA
V gene: TRBV19
CDR3 length: 15
CDR3 protein: CASSIGREHLYEQYF
CDR3 DNA: TGTGCCAGTAGTATAGGCCGGGAACATCTCTACGAGCAGTACTTC

J gene: TRBJ2-1
D gene: NA
V gene: TRBV19
CDR3 length: 15
CDR3 protein: CASSVDGSSYNEQFF
CDR3 DNA: TGTGCCAGTAGTGTAGACGGTAGCTCCTACAATGAGCAGTTCTTC

J gene: TRBJ2-2
D gene: TRBD2
V gene: TRBV4-3
CDR3 length: 17
CDR3 protein: CASSHGLAGGLAGELFF
CDR3 DNA: TGCGCCAGCAGCCATGGACTAGCGGGAGGGCTAGCCGGGGAGCTGTTTTTT

J gene: TRBJ1-5
D gene: TRBD1
V gene: TRBV10-1
CDR3 length: 15
CDR3 protein: CASMPDRVTNQPQHF
CDR3 DNA: TGCGCCAGCATGCCGGACAGGGTGACCAATCAGCCCCAGCATTTT

J gene: TRBJ2-1
D gene: NA
V gene: TRBV4-1
CDR3 length: 15
CDR3 protein: CASSQEQSAGNEQFF
CDR3 DNA: TGCGCCAGCAGCCAAGAGCAAAGCGCGGGGAATGAGCAGTTCTTC